Below, one T cell receptor (beta chain) is given with its context. Its antigen is as yet unknown. This entry belongs to a study of cytotoxic CD8 clonotypes in ibrutinib-treated CLL. Study-level background: Enrolment comprised about 10 relapsed/refractory and approximately 16 treatment-naive patients; approximately 18 were IGHV unmutated.

The CDR3 consists of 14 residues. Deletions cut 3 bases from V and 5 bases from J, with 17 bases between. Germline V gene data show CDR1 as SQVTM and CDR2 as ANQGSEA. Study results and limitations: Whereas clonality rose at ibrutinib response, it declined toward baseline at progression. Sample timing was unmatched between remission and later-progressing patients; lymph nodes unstudied. Public clonotypes, rarely seen, contracted or held steady on treatment.

Profiling relied on immunoSEQ multiplex PCR, and the TCRdb table lists in-frame clones only, not all of them. The sample records approximately 150,000 clones, approximately 75% being singletons. The sample was PBMCs, taken after 12 months of ibrutinib treatment. The clonotype comes from a human donor with chronic lymphocytic leukemia. V is TRBV29-1 and J is TRBJ2-7; D may match TRBD1 or TRBD2 (6 bases each). The CDR3 nucleotides are TGCAGCGTTGACGCGGGACAAGGGTTTGACGAGCAGTACTTC. Translating it yields CSVDAGQGFDEQYF.